The source of this TCR beta chain is a study of cytomegalovirus exposure and HLA in healthy donors (TCRdb year 2017). As for the study more broadly: An earlier analysis of fewer than 750 of the donors reported 250 to 350 Gb of sequence data and 95 million to 130 million unique TCR beta sequences obtained from about 179 million T cells. About 320 gigabases of sequencing data and tens of millions of unique TCR sequences were included in an early release covering 550 to 650 HLA-typed donors. Among the approximately 400 genotyped donors, about 85% belonged to the genetic ancestry cluster associated with self-reported Caucasian donors. The study aimed to test whether signatures of past pathogen exposure could be identified by cataloging public T cell receptors. Using immunosequencing, the study profiled T cell repertoires from 500 to 800 subjects and related those repertoires to cytomegalovirus serostatus. Along with the approximately 650-subject first cohort, a separate validation cohort of over a hundred different subjects was used. High-throughput TCR immunosequencing, statistical association of individual TCRs with disease status, and machine learning were combined to predict cytomegalovirus infection status. In a later analysis, previously published TCR beta repertoires from more than 500 donors were re-analyzed and high-resolution HLA genotyping was added so that TCR occurrence patterns could be studied. Rather than drawing on any new phenotypic data, the later analysis identified candidate immune exposures from TCR beta sequences and the way those sequences occurred across donors. An earlier analysis of a few hundred of the donors applied high-throughput TCR beta sequencing to assess whether each TCR beta V gene segment acted as functional or pseudogenic. Donor age, sex, ethnicity and CMV serostatus were compiled together with the repertoire data. A later genetic analysis took genome-wide SNP genotypes for about three fifths of the 666 donors and used that subset as a discovery cohort. All discovery cohort repertoires had been generated using a single sequencing platform. HLA typing included class I and class II loci at four-digit resolution. Typing coverage differed by locus: A, B, C, DRB1 and DQB1 were typed in about 629-640 donors, DQA1 in approximately 520, DPA1 in 600 to 610, and DPB1 in just under 490. Because of strong linkage in the cohort, a handful of DR-DQ haplotypes were treated as single units for association and clustering. On average, over 200,000 unique TCR beta nucleotide sequences were sequenced per donor among about 400 genotyped donors of the cohort, with about 19% of those sequences being non-productive.

Receptors were amplified or captured by the immunoSEQ multiplex PCR assay. For the multiplex PCR, a mixture combining 60 forward primers for TCR Vbeta segments and 13 reverse primers for TCR Jbeta segments was used. Amplification of the CDR3 region of rearranged TCR beta genes was performed with a multiplex PCR assay on genomic DNA. The amplified TCR beta libraries were sequenced on the Illumina HiSeq System as 87-base-pair reads. As for how the authors treated the data: In a later analysis, roughly 80 million unique TCR beta chains were counted across the 500 to 850 repertoires, and approximately 9.9 million of these chains were shared by at least two donors. A nearest-neighbor algorithm error-corrected the raw reads and collapsed the reads into unique sequences, merging closely related sequences to remove PCR and sequencing errors. To assign V, D and J gene segments, CDR3 sequences were aligned to IMGT reference sequences. For a sequence to be retained, a match of at least six nucleotides to both a V gene segment and a J gene segment was required. A rearrangement was called productive if the CDR3 had no stop codons and remained in frame with V and J, and every other rearrangement was called non-productive. CDR3 was defined according to IMGT convention as the region running from the second conserved V-encoded cysteine to the conserved J-encoded phenylalanine. The earlier analysis of 450 to 750 of the donors excluded any sequence lacking an unambiguous match to a single V gene segment. In an earlier analysis of more than 500 of the donors, a V segment was called functional when productive rearrangements were above 56.7%, and segregating when the standard deviation between donors exceeded 5%. A statistical classification framework was developed to diagnose cytomegalovirus status using the catalog of TCR beta chain sequences. V and J gene assignment, in a later analysis, came from comparing TCR nucleotide sequences with IMGT/GENE-DB human TR gene sequences. Using the TCRdist pipeline, a later analysis assigned CDR3 sequences along with most-parsimonious VDJ recombination scenarios. In a later analysis, each TCR beta chain was defined by its CDR3 amino acid sequence together with its V-gene family, and reads lacking a unique V-gene family were excluded. As a way to deal with suspected cross-contamination and a sequencing artifact, a later analysis dropped nearly 600 nucleotide sequences that were highly shared and had low generation probability. In a later analysis, a clonal expansion index for each public chain was calculated from normalized within-repertoire ranks of inferred template counts. In a later analysis, generation probabilities were computed using a VDJ recombination model fitted to out-of-frame rearrangements, and the results were checked against IGoR. Hypergeometric tests were used in a later analysis to score TCR-TCR, TCR-HLA and TCR-CMV co-occurrence, with a repertoire-size bias correction applied to the TCR pairs. In a later analysis, false discovery rates were estimated by permuting HLA or CMV assignments 20 times. In a later analysis, co-occurring TCRs were grouped with DBSCAN, and TCRdist sequence similarity was added when clustering was performed within HLA-allele-positive subsets. For co-occurrence clustering, repertoires with fewer than 30,000 or more than 120,000 public chains were excluded, along with five repertoires with anomalous nucleotide sharing. TCRdb mirrors the immuneACCESS table, restricted to in-frame sequences. Some clones are absent from its copies; in checked studies, under half trace to an unresolved V gene, and the reason for the others is unknown. V and J calls and clone size are given by that table; D and trimming were obtained from the DNA. The sample table includes about 48,000 clones. 2.1% of the sample comes from the top ten.

The study at large found these results: In a later analysis, the rate of TCR association differed among HLA loci, with DRB1 alleles having the most associated TCRs and HLA-C alleles having the fewest. Because counts were too low, roughly 16 rarely observed V segments, including chromosome 9 orphons, were excluded from the earlier analysis of some 540 of the donors. A total of fewer than 200 TCR beta chains were listed by the study as associated with cytomegalovirus. Some IMGT-functional V segments, including TRBV6-2 and TRBV6-3, could not be distinguished by the 87-base-pair reads and were therefore excluded. Linkage disequilibrium might explain the correlated functional status among segregating V segments, but an unknown experimental factor could not be ruled out. Cytomegalovirus status was reported to be diagnosed by the classifier with high specificity and sensitivity in both the original and validation cohorts. For the cohort, immune exposure information was limited to CMV serostatus. Three of the identified cytomegalovirus-associated TCR beta chains were confirmed in vitro to be specific for cytomegalovirus antigens. The presence/absence analyses assumed that sequencing depth was roughly uniform across donors, and that assumption may not be true. The authors suggested that the approach could potentially be extended to other disease states and immunological phenotypes. Compared with equally common non-associated chains, HLA-associated TCR beta chains in a later analysis were more clonally expanded and had lower generation probabilities. V-gene and J-gene trimming of TCR beta chains was associated with a missense DCLRE1C variant in a later genetic analysis, and the association was replicated in an independent cohort. In an earlier analysis of 587 of the donors, most TCR beta V segments were observed in productive rearrangements about 90% or about 30% of the time, broadly matching IMGT annotations. In a later genetic analysis, fewer N-insertions in productive TCRs were reported among donors in an Asian-associated ancestry cluster than the approximately 710-donor mean. A later analysis found that most CMV-associated TCR beta chains appeared HLA-restricted, with HLA associations seemingly driven largely by CMV exposure. Because HLA typing was unavailable for some donors at each locus, only the typed subset was used in association tests. When HLA alleles, especially DR and DQ, strongly co-occurred, TCR associations were difficult to assign to individual alleles. A further reported finding was that TCR beta sequences accurately predicted the HLA-A and HLA-B alleles for most subjects in the first cohort. A later analysis associated about 17,000 TCR beta sequences with specific HLA alleles at a false discovery rate of 0.05. The cohort was sequenced for TCR beta chains only, and without alpha or paired-chain data the features that could be detected were limited. While some public TCRs were present in many individuals, most TCR sequences turned up only very rarely across donors. According to a later analysis, parvovirus B19, influenza, CMV and Epstein-Barr virus appeared linked to several top co-occurrence clusters. The sequencing pipeline was judged likely to have produced a cluster of highly shared sequence variants as a technical artifact.

V gives up 1 base and J gives up 7 bases, and the segment between their germline ends measures 4 bases. The CDR1 and CDR2 encoded by the germline V gene are LGHNA and YSLEER. From the cysteine up to the phenylalanine, the CDR3 has a length of 12 residues. Left in the record is the CDR3 DNA by itself, 36 bases read in frame from the first base. The cohort comprised approximately 700 healthy bone marrow donors. At the time of sampling, every cohort member was nominally healthy, though immune exposures that went unrecorded were likely present. The donor was CMV seronegative and belonged to the group of around 400 seronegative cohort members. Each donor provided a peripheral blood sample, and peripheral blood mononuclear cells were used for TCR beta sequencing. Genomic DNA was extracted from the blood cell samples with the Qiagen DNeasy Blood Extraction Kit. Concerning this clone: The antigen it binds to is not known.

The receptor was isolated from a woman in her 40s in good health and CMV-seronegative. The sample comprised PBMCs. The chain uses TRBV4-3 and TRBJ2-2; confidence is insufficient to name the D gene. The DNA is TGCGCCAGCAGCCAAGGCGTCGGGGAGCTGTTTTTT. Its coded protein is CASSQGVGELFF.